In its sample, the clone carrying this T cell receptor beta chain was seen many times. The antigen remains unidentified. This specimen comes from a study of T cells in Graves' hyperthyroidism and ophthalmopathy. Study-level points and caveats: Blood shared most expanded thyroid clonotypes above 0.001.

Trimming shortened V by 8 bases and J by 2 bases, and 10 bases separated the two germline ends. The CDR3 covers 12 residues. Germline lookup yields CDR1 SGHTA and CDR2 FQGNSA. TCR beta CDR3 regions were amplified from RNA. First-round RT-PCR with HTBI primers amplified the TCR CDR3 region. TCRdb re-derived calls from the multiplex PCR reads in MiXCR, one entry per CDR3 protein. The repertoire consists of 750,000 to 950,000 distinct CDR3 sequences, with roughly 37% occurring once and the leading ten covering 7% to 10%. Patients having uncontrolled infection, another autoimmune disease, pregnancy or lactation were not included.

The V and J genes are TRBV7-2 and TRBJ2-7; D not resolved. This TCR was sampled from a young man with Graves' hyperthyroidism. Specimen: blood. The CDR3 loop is CASGQIAYEQYF. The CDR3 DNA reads TGTGCCAGCGGCCAGATCGCCTACGAGCAGTACTTC. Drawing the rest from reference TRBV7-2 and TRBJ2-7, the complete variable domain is GAGVSQSPSNKVTEKGKDVELRCDPISGHTALYWYRQSLGQGLEFLIYFQGNSAPDKSGLPSDRFSAERTGGSVSTLTIQRTQQEDSAVYLCASGQIAYEQYFGPGTRLTVT.